The present T cell receptor (beta chain) was sequenced within a study of blood T cell repertoires in COVID-19. Study details: Whether acute or convalescent, the COVID-19 samples came from the United States, Italy and Spain. PBMCs, B-cell-depleted T cells, or T cells provided the cDNA or gDNA that made up the material.

The germline gives CDR1 ENHRY, CDR2 SYGVKD. The ends lost 4 bases at V and 7 bases at J; junction bases unmatched: 6. CDR3 size: 15 residues. How the authors handled the data: How many nucleated cells were present was estimated from reference gene primer amplification. Sequenced by immunoSEQ multiplex PCR; TCRdb stores in-frame clones only, minus some. The DNA gave D and trimming, while V, J and clone size come from that table. Counted here are roughly 240,000 clones, approximately 86% occurring once; the ten biggest clones make up around 1.5%. The rearrangement uses TRBV10-3 and TRBJ2-1; 11 bases align to TRBD2. Sequencing input: peripheral blood. This TCR was sampled from a woman aged 55-69 years who had recovered from COVID-19. The DNA for the CDR3 is TGTGCCATCAGTGGTAGACTAGCGGGGTCGAATGAGCAGTTCTTC. Translation: CAISGRLAGSNEQFF.